These 31 T cell receptor beta chains were sequenced from one sample in a study of T cells in Graves' hyperthyroidism and ophthalmopathy. Researchers took RNA transcripts and amplified the TCR beta CDR3 regions from them. A set of HTBI primers served as the primers for a first-round RT-PCR of the TCR CDR3. In TCRdb, the multiplex PCR reads were re-called with MiXCR into one record per CDR3 protein. This repertoire shows 550,000 to 650,000 distinct CDR3 sequences, 14% found once; its top ten account for less than 6%. The source material was blood. These TCRs come from a young woman with Graves' hyperthyroidism that later progressed to Graves' ophthalmopathy.

The sample holds many counts of this clonotype. The J gene is TRBJ2-5, the V gene TRBV11-2, with unresolved D. The CDR3 extends over 12 amino acids. Per germline, CDR1 SGHAT and CDR2 FQNNGV. V dropped 5 bases and J dropped 5 bases, with 9 bases sitting between them. CDR3 amino acids: CASSIYLETQYF. DNA of the CDR3: TGTGCCAGCAGCATCTATCTTGAGACCCAGTACTTC.

J is TRBJ1-5 and V is TRBV4-1; D gene unclear. The V end was cut by 0 bases, the J end by 0 bases, with 12 bases between. CDR3 size: 17 residues. Germline CDR1 and CDR2: MGHRA and YSYEKL. CDR3 region: CASSQDRRLNSNQPQHF. CDR3 in DNA: TGCGCCAGCAGCCAAGATAGGAGATTAAATAGCAATCAGCCCCAGCATTTT.

The sample holds many counts of this clonotype. The rearrangement links TRBV24-1 to TRBJ1-2; D unclear. Germline CDR1 reads KGHDR; CDR2 reads SFDVKD. Trimming took off 0 bases at V and 9 bases at J, with 4 bases between the two ends. This CDR3 comprises 11 residues. The chain's CDR3 is CATSDLGRYTF. As DNA, the CDR3 is TGTGCCACCAGTGATTTGGGGCGCTACACCTTC.

This clonotype was observed a handful of times. For the CDR3, the DNA is TGTGCCAGCAGGGGGTCCTATGGCTACACCTTC. It specifies CASRGSYGYTF. The chain links TRBV2 to TRBJ1-2; D gene uncertain. The length of the CDR3 is 11 residues. The germline V and J ends were trimmed by 6 bases and 4 bases, with 6 bases remaining between them. CDR1 is SNHLY and CDR2 is FYNNEI in the germline V gene.

A remark on this clonotype: Since a much larger clone is just one base distant, this may be a read error. This sequence joins TRBV7-9 and TRBJ2-1; D is undetermined. Trimming stripped 4 bases from V and 5 bases from J, with 9 bases between. CDR3 length equals 13 residues. The V gene's germline CDR1 is SEHNR and CDR2 FQNEAQ (reference sequence). The CDR3 region is CASSSPPNNEQFF. DNA of the CDR3: TGTGCCAGCAGCTCGCCCCCGAACAATGAGCAGTTCTTC.

This clonotype showed up many times. The V call is TRBV11-2, the J call TRBJ1-3; no clear D. Germline CDR1 SGHAT, CDR2 FQNNGV. The ends were cut back, 1 base at V and 2 bases at J, with 6 bases in the middle. The CDR3 runs 14 residues. The CDR3: CASSLGMTGNTIYF. CDR3 sequence (DNA): TGTGCCAGCAGCTTAGGGATGACTGGAAACACCATATATTTT.

This clonotype was observed many times. The CDR3 nucleotides are TGCGCCAGCAATAGCGGGAGAGGTACAGATACGCAGTATTTT. Protein product: CASNSGRGTDTQYF. The chain links TRBV10-1 to TRBJ2-3, with TRBD2 matching over 9 bases. Germline CDR1 WNHNN, CDR2 SYGVQD (reference sequence). The CDR3 spans 14 residues. V shed 7 bases and J 3 bases; nucleotides not matched to a gene: 5.

This clonotype was observed many times. V usage is TRBV20-1 and J usage is TRBJ2-3; 7 bases fit TRBD1. V dropped 5 bases and J dropped 4; count of bases not matched to a gene: 9. The germline CDR1 and CDR2 sequences are DFQATT and SNEGSKA (reference sequence). The CDR3 sequence is 14 residues long. CDR3 DNA: TGCAGTGCTCCCATACAGGGGCGCGCAGATACGCAGTATTTT. Protein product: CSAPIQGRADTQYF.

This clonotype was observed at least ten times. The chain combines TRBV28 with TRBJ1-6; D is ambiguous. CDR3 length: 13 residues. The V gene lost 2 bases and the J gene lost 9 bases, with 8 bases spanning the gap. Germline lookup yields CDR1 MDHEN and CDR2 SYDVKM. The CDR3 protein is CASSLDRGSPLHF. Written as DNA, the CDR3 is TGTGCCAGCAGTTTAGACCGGGGTTCACCCCTCCACTTT.

The table lists this clonotype with many counts. The J gene is TRBJ2-3, the V gene TRBV6-2 or TRBV6-3, with 7 bases identical to TRBD1. CDR3 length: 18 residues. Per the germline V gene, CDR1 is MNHEY and CDR2 is SVGEGT. J lost 0 bases, V lost 3 bases, and 12 bases had no gene match. DNA for the CDR3: TGTGCCAGCAGTTATTCCCGTGACAGGGTGTTAAGCACAGATACGCAGTATTTT. It translates to CASSYSRDRVLSTDTQYF.

V gene TRBV30 combines with J gene TRBJ2-5; 7 bases are shared with TRBD1. This CDR3 region has 13 residues. CDR1 GTSNPN and CDR2 SVGIG come from the germline V gene (reference sequence). V shed 0 bases, J shed 5 bases, and the junction held 3 bases outside the gene matches. This CDR3 is CAWSVEGAETQYF. CDR3 bases: TGTGCCTGGAGTGTTGAGGGGGCTGAGACCCAGTACTTC.

There are many counts of this clonotype. The chain recombines TRBV5-1 with TRBJ2-7; 8 bases match TRBD2. The germline V gene encodes CDR1 SGHRS and CDR2 YFSETQ. The length of the CDR3 is 14 residues. The V gene end was trimmed by 4 bases and the J gene end by 5 bases; junction bases not matched to a gene: 8. In DNA, the CDR3 is TGCGCCAGCAGCCAGGAAGCGGGGGTCCACGAGCAGTACTTC. This encodes CASSQEAGVHEQYF.

The table lists this clonotype with many counts. The chain employs TRBV2 and TRBJ2-3; D is unresolved. The germline V gene encodes CDR1 SNHLY and CDR2 FYNNEI. V lost 5 bases to trimming and J lost 4 bases, with 7 bases between them. This CDR3 has 12 residues. The chain's CDR3 is CASSRSADTQYF. CDR3 sequence (DNA): TGTGCCAGCAGTCGGTCAGCAGATACGCAGTATTTT.

The sample holds many counts of this clonotype. The chain is built from TRBV27 and TRBJ1-1; the D is unclear. V was shortened by 0 bases and J by 9 bases, with 8 bases between the two germline ends. From germline, CDR1 is MNHEY and CDR2 SMNVEV (reference sequence). CDR3 length: 12 residues. The DNA of the CDR3 is TGTGCCAGCAGTTTATCGGTGGGGAAAGCTTTCTTT. As protein: CASSLSVGKAFF.

This clonotype was seen repeatedly, ten times or more. The CDR3 DNA is TGTGCCAGCAGCAGCGGGACAGTCTACGAGCAGTACTTC. This sequence encodes CASSSGTVYEQYF. V and J are TRBV5-6 and TRBJ2-7; D might be TRBD1 or TRBD2, each matching 7 bases. Trimming removed 4 bases from V and 3 bases from J, with 11 bases in between. The CDR3 extends over 13 amino acids. The germline V gene encodes CDR1 SGHDT and CDR2 YYEEEE.

The table lists this clonotype with a count of one. This may come from a read error, since a much larger clone is one base off. V is TRBV20-1 and J is TRBJ2-7; 7 bases are a match to TRBD2. Germline loops: CDR1 DFQATT, CDR2 SNEGSKA (reference sequence). CDR3 length: 17 residues. V gave up 0 bases and J gave up 2 bases; unmatched junction bases: 13. Written as DNA, the CDR3 is TGCAGTGCTAGAGATATAAGGGCGGGAGATAGCCCCTACGAGCAGTACTTC. Translation: CSARDIRAGDSPYEQYF.

This clonotype was picked up many times. The CDR3 DNA reads as TGTGCCAGCAGCGGGGGAAGAGGATACAATGAGCAGTTCTTC. Its translation is CASSGGRGYNEQFF. The chain recombines TRBV9 with TRBJ2-1, with no clear D. The V end lost 3 bases, the J end lost 4 bases, and 11 bases lay between the germline ends. This CDR3 is built from 14 residues. CDR1 is SGDLS and CDR2 is YYNGEE in the germline V gene.

This clonotype was detected only a few times. Here the CDR3 DNA reads TGTGCCAGCAGTTTAGTTCCGGGACAGGGGATCCTTGCAGATACGCAGTATTTT. This encodes CASSLVPGQGILADTQYF. The chain joins TRBV12-3 or TRBV12-4 to TRBJ2-3; 10 nucleotides align to TRBD1. V was clipped by 1 base and J by 4 bases; unmatched bases: 11. This CDR3 spans 18 amino acids.

This clonotype showed up many times. The rearrangement uses TRBV7-9 and TRBJ2-5, with D hard to call. Germline CDR1 SEHNR, CDR2 FQNEAQ (reference sequence). Trimming removed 2 bases at V and 4 bases at J, with 11 bases between. This CDR3 has 14 amino acids. The CDR3 region has the DNA TGTGCCAGCAGCTTATACGGGCCAACAGAGACCCAGTACTTC. It yields the protein CASSLYGPTETQYF.

This clonotype has just a few counts. V is TRBV10-3 and J is TRBJ1-2; 9 nucleotides line up with TRBD1. The CDR3 is 17 amino acids. V lost 4 bases to trimming and J lost 2 bases; unmatched junction nucleotides: 11. CDR1 and CDR2 (germline): ENHRY, SYGVKD. CDR3 sequence reads: CAISAELPGQGNYGYTF. DNA for the CDR3: TGTGCCATCAGTGCAGAGCTCCCGGGACAGGGCAACTATGGCTACACCTTC.

The J gene is TRBJ1-4, the V gene TRBV7-6; TRBD1 is a possible D gene (6 bases). Between the trimmed V and J ends, which lost 5 bases and 8 bases, there was a span of 18 bases. This CDR3 is 15 amino acids long. Germline CDR1 reads SGHVS; CDR2 reads FNYEAQ. The CDR3 region is CASSPSGALVEKLFF. The CDR3 DNA reads TGTGCCAGCAGCCCTTCAGGGGCGCTTGTAGAAAAACTGTTTTTT.

This clonotype has a count of ten or more. The CDR3 DNA is TGTGCCAGCAGCTTAGGAGCGGGAGGGGGTATGGTCGAGACCCAGTACTTC. It codes for CASSLGAGGGMVETQYF. V and J are TRBV7-2 and TRBJ2-5; 10 nucleotides line up with TRBD2. The CDR3 has 17 residues. V trimming: 1 base; J trimming: 5 bases; junction bases outside the gene matches: 10. Germline CDR1 SGHTA, CDR2 FQGNSA.

This clonotype was recorded a few times. The CDR3 sequence is CASSLSGTINYNEQFF. The CDR3 nucleotides read TGTGCCAGCAGCCTTTCCGGGACTATAAATTACAATGAGCAGTTCTTC. The chain carries TRBV27 and TRBJ2-1; 7 positions match TRBD2. V lost 6 bases, J lost 4 bases, and 12 bases stayed unmatched. The germline CDR1 and CDR2 sequences are MNHEY and SMNVEV (reference sequence). The CDR3 extends over 16 amino acids.

This clonotype was recorded at least ten times. This CDR3 reads CASSLEVFTDTQYF. CDR3 nucleotide sequence: TGTGCCAGCAGCTTAGAAGTTTTCACAGATACGCAGTATTTT. This sequence joins TRBV5-4 and TRBJ2-3; D ambiguous. The germline gives CDR1 SGHNT, CDR2 YYREEE (reference sequence). There are 14 residues in the CDR3. The V end lost 2 bases, the J end lost 2 bases, and 9 bases lay between the germline ends.

This clonotype has at least ten counts. This chain connects TRBV5-8 to TRBJ2-7; D possibly corresponds to TRBD1 (5 bases). Germline CDR1 reads SGHTS; CDR2 reads YDEGEE. Trimming took 5 bases from V and 2 from J, leaving 17 bases between them. The CDR3 spans 15 residues. CDR3 sequence: CASRSRASFTYEQYF. The CDR3 DNA follows: TGTGCCAGCAGGTCCAGGGCGTCATTCACCTACGAGCAGTACTTC.

This clonotype was recorded at least ten times. V and J are TRBV6-1 and TRBJ2-7; D is undetermined. The germline V gene encodes CDR1 MNHNS and CDR2 SASEGT. V lost 7 bases and J 1 base, leaving 14 bases between the germline ends. CDR3 size: 14 residues. CDR3 in DNA: TGTGCCAGCAACACGCCGGGTGATTCCTACGAGCAGTACTTC. Translated: CASNTPGDSYEQYF.

In its sample, this clonotype was seen many times. V and J are TRBV29-1 and TRBJ1-3; D is unclear. This CDR3 is 14 amino acids long. Trimming stripped 4 bases from V and 4 bases from J, with 14 bases between. Germline CDR1 reads SQVTM; CDR2 reads ANQGSEA. The CDR3 region has the DNA TGCAGCGTTGTCGAACGGCTCGACGGAAACACCATATATTTT. Translating it yields CSVVERLDGNTIYF. The entire variable domain, with the rest obtained from reference TRBV29-1 and TRBJ1-3, is as follows: SAVISQKPSRDICQRGTSLTIQCQVDSQVTMMFWYRQQPGQSLTLIATANQGSEATYESGFVIDKFPISRPNLTFSTLTVSNMSPEDSSIYLCSVVERLDGNTIYFGEGSWLTVV.

This clonotype was recorded many times. The genes are TRBV20-1 and TRBJ2-7, with 7 bases matching TRBD2. V was clipped by 3 bases and J by 0 bases; unmatched bases: 8. The CDR3 runs 15 residues. Per the germline V gene, CDR1 is DFQATT and CDR2 is SNEGSKA (reference sequence). CDR3 nucleotide sequence: TGCAGTGCTAGGGAAAGCGGGAACCCCTCCTACGAGCAGTACTTC. As protein: CSARESGNPSYEQYF.

This clonotype was detected a few times. This may stem from a read error, because a much larger clone lies one nucleotide away. The rearrangement uses TRBV6-1 and TRBJ1-2; D gene unclear. This CDR3 is built from 13 residues. V was shortened by 2 bases and J by 5 bases, with 9 bases between the two germline ends. Germline V lookup: CDR1 MNHNS, CDR2 SASEGT. The CDR3 loop reads CASSEFGQYGYTF. The CDR3 nucleotides read TGTGCCAGCAGTGAATTTGGGCAGTATGGCTACACCTTC.

The V and J genes are TRBV5-5 and TRBJ2-2; TRBD2 is a possible D gene (5 bases). Per germline, CDR1 SGHKS and CDR2 YYEKEE (reference sequence). The CDR3 length is 21 residues. Deletions cut 0 bases from V and 3 bases from J, with 27 bases between. CDR3 bases: TGTGCCAGCAGCTTGGCCCACACGAGGAGGACCGGCCACATTTACACCGGGGAGCTGTTTTTT. Its translation: CASSLAHTRRTGHIYTGELFF.

Ten or more counts support this clonotype. The J gene is TRBJ2-7, the V gene TRBV7-9, with 15 bases aligning to TRBD2. V lost 4 bases and J lost 6; bases outside the gene matches: 4. The CDR3 has 15 residues. Germline CDR1 SEHNR, CDR2 FQNEAQ (reference sequence). This CDR3 is CASSWGLAGGGEQYF. CDR3 DNA: TGTGCCAGCAGCTGGGGACTAGCGGGAGGAGGCGAGCAGTACTTC.